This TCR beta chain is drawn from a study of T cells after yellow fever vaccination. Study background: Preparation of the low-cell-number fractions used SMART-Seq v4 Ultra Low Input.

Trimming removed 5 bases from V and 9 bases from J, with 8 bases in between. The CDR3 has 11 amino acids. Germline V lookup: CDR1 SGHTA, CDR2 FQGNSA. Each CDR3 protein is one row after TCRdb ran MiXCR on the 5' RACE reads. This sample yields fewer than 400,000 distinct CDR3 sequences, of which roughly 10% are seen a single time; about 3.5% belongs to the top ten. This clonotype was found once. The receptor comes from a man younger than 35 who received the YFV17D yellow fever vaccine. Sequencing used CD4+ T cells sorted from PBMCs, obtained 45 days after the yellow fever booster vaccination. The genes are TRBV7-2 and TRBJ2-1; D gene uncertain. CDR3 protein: CASSRPGEQFF. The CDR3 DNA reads TGTGCCAGCAGCCGGCCGGGTGAGCAGTTCTTC.